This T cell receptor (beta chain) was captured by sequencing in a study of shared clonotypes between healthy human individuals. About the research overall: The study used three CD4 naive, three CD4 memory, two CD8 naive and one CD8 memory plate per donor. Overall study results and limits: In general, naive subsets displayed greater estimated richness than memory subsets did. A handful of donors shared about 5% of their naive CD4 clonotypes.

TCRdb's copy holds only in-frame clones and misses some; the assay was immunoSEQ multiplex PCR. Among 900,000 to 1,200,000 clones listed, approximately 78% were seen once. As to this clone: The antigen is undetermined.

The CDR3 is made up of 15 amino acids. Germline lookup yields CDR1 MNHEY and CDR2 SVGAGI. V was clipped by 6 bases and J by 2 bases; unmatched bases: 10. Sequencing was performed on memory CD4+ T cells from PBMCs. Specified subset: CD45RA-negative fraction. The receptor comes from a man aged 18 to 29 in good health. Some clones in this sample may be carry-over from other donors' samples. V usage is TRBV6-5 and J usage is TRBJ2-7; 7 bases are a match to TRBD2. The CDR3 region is CASRPVPGTTYEQYF. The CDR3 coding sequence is TGTGCCAGCAGGCCCGTTCCCGGGACTACCTACGAGCAGTACTTC.